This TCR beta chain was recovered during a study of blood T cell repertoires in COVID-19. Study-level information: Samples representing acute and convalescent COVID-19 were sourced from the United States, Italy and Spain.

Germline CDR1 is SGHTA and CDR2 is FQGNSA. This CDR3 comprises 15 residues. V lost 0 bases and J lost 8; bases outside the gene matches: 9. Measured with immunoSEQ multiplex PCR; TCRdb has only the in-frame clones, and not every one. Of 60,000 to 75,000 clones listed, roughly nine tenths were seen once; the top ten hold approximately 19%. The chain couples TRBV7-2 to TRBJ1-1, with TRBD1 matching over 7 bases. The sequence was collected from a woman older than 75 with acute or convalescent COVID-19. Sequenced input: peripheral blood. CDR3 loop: CASSLASTGVLEAFF. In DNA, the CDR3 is TGTGCCAGCAGCTTAGCGTCCACAGGGGTCCTGGAAGCTTTCTTT.